The T cell receptor (beta chain) described here comes from a study of blood T cell repertoires in COVID-19. Clones were read by immunoSEQ multiplex PCR, and TCRdb kept only the in-frame ones, dropping some. The sample contains some 42,000 clones, around 85% of which appear only once. Germline V gives CDR1 MDHEN, CDR2 SYDVKM. CDR3 length: 12 residues. V shed 5 bases and J shed 14 bases, with 13 bases lying between them. This sequence was found in a human donor in a cohort sampled during active COVID-19. The sequenced sample consisted of peripheral blood. V usage is TRBV28 and J usage is TRBJ1-6; possibly TRBD1 for D (5 bases). The CDR3: CASSDSIRTLHF. In DNA, the CDR3 is TGTGCCAGCAGTGACAGTATTCGGACCCTCCACTTT.